This T cell receptor beta chain was identified in a study of T cells in Graves' hyperthyroidism and ophthalmopathy. TCR beta CDR3 region amplification was performed from RNA transcripts. The HTBI primer set was used in a first-round RT-PCR of the TCR CDR3. TCRdb used MiXCR to reprocess the multiplex PCR reads, holding one entry per CDR3 protein. The sample contains some 650,000 distinct CDR3 sequences, roughly a sixth of which appear only once. CDR3 length: 13 amino acids. CDR1 and CDR2 from the germline V gene are LNHDA and SQIVND (reference sequence). Trimming left V 7 bases short and J 3 bases short, with 10 bases between.

This TCR came from a woman aged 40 to 55 with Graves' ophthalmopathy. Sequencing was done on a sample of blood. The chain joins TRBV19 to TRBJ1-3; D is uncertain. CDR3 residues: CASNSLVGNTIYF. CDR3 coding DNA: TGTGCCAGTAATTCACTGGTTGGAAACACCATATATTTT.